One sample yielded the 3 T cell receptor beta chains listed below, sequenced in a study of molecular identifiers for immune sequencing clone quantification. TCRdb independently ran MiXCR on the PCR reads; one entry per CDR3 protein. Of about 510,000 distinct CDR3 sequences listed, about a fifth are singletons. Source material: naive CD8+ T cells from blood, with Jurkat cell RNA spiked in. Subset: FACS-sorted CD8+CD4-CCR7+CD45RA+ naive T cells. Receptor source: a human donor in good health. Some libraries in this study had Jurkat cell RNA spiked in.

The chain joins TRBV4-3 to TRBJ2-3, with 7 bases lining up with TRBD2. Trimming removed 0 bases from V and 1 base from J; junction bases left unmatched: 16. The CDR3 is 20 residues long. Germline V CDR1 and CDR2: LGHNA, YSLEER. In nucleotides, the CDR3 is TGCGCCAGCAGCCAAGATCTCTCGGGCGGACTAGGGAGGGGCACAGATACGCAGTATTTT. Amino acids: CASSQDLSGGLGRGTDTQYF.

This clonotype was seen only a few times. The rearrangement joins TRBV6-6 to TRBJ1-5; 7 nucleotides agree with TRBD1. J lost 0 bases, V lost 2 bases, and 7 bases had no gene match. The length of the CDR3 is 17 residues. Germline V lookup: CDR1 MNHNY, CDR2 SVGAGI (reference sequence). As DNA, the CDR3 is TGTGCCAGCAGTTACCCTTCGACAGGGAATAGCAATCAGCCCCAGCATTTT. Protein sequence: CASSYPSTGNSNQPQHF.

This clonotype was observed at least ten times. This chain connects TRBV28 to TRBJ1-2, with D hard to call. Germline CDR1 MDHEN, CDR2 SYDVKM. The length of the CDR3 is 14 residues. Trimming removed 2 bases at V and 4 bases at J, with 11 bases between. CDR3 in amino acids: CASSLIPESYGYTF. The CDR3 bases are TGTGCCAGCAGTTTAATCCCGGAGTCCTATGGCTACACCTTC.